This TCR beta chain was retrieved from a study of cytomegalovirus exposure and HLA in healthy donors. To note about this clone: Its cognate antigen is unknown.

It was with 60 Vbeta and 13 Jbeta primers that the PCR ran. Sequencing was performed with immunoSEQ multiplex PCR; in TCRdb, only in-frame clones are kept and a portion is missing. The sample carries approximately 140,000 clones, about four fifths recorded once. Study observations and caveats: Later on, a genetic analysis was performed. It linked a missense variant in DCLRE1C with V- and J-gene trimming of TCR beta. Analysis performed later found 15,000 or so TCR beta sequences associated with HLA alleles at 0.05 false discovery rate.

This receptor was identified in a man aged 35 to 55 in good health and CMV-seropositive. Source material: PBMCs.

The CDR3 loop reads CASSSNLGMSSYNEQFF. The CDR3 coding sequence is TGCGCCAGCAGCTCCAATCTCGGGATGAGCTCCTACAATGAGCAGTTCTTC. The gene calls are TRBV5-1 and TRBJ2-1; TRBD2 might be the D (5 bases). Per germline, CDR1 SGHRS and CDR2 YFSETQ. The CDR3 totals 17 residues. The V and J ends lost 3 bases and 0 bases respectively, with 16 bases between them.